A selection of T cell receptor beta chains follows, all from one sample in a study of PD-L1 blockade in urothelial cancer. Method: immunoSEQ multiplex PCR; TCRdb's copy keeps in-frame clones and lacks some. In the table there are around 38,000 clones, 84% of which are singletons. The sequencing here drew on PBMCs, taken around atezolizumab (anti-PD-L1) treatment. Receptors were obtained from a man between 60 and 75 years old with urothelial cancer. Both conserved end residues are part of each CDR3. A D gene is named only where the DNA matches it firmly. Size is omitted from some rows. Given values are once, few, many or a class for expanded clones.

D gene	clone size	V gene	J gene	CDR3 protein	CDR3 DNA
-	-	TRBV5-7	TRBJ2-3	CASSWRWLEGTDTQYF	TGTGCCAGCAGCTGGAGGTGGCTAGAGGGCACAGATACGCAGTATTTT
-	-	TRBV5-1	TRBJ1-1	CASSLQTENTEAFF	TGCGCCAGCAGCCTACAGACAGAAAACACTGAAGCTTTCTTT
TRBD2	once	TRBV4-2	TRBJ2-1	CASSQSGTSGIDEQFF	TGTGCCAGCAGCCAATCCGGGACTAGCGGGATTGATGAGCAGTTCTTC
TRBD1	-	TRBV27	TRBJ2-5	CASSIDRGKTQYF	TGTGCCAGCAGTATCGACAGGGGGAAGACCCAGTACTTC
TRBD1	few	TRBV5-4	TRBJ2-5	CASSLQQGAETQYF	TGTGCCAGCAGCTTACAACAGGGGGCAGAGACCCAGTACTTC
-	once	TRBV21-1	TRBJ1-4	CASSKEDSLNEKLFF	TGTGCCAGCAGCAAAGAGGACAGCCTGAATGAAAAACTGTTTTTT
-	-	TRBV30	TRBJ2-2	CAWSPGLPGTGELFF	TGTGCCTGGAGTCCCGGACTCCCGGGGACCGGGGAGCTGTTTTTT
TRBD2	-	TRBV28	TRBJ2-5	CASSKSGSRETQYF	TGTGCCAGCAGTAAAAGCGGGAGTAGGGAGACCCAGTACTTC
-	-	TRBV27	TRBJ2-1	CASSLRGNEQFF	TGTGCCAGCAGTTTACGAGGTAATGAGCAGTTCTTC
-	-	TRBV2	TRBJ2-1	CASLRGISSYNEQFF	TGTGCCAGCTTACGGGGGATAAGCTCCTACAATGAGCAGTTCTTC
-	-	TRBV7-2	TRBJ1-5	CASSLDTRSQPQHF	TGTGCCAGCAGCTTAGACACACGGAGTCAGCCCCAGCATTTT
TRBD1	few	TRBV5-1	TRBJ2-4	CASSLIGGNIQYF	TGCGCCAGCAGCTTGATAGGGGGCAACATTCAGTACTTC
TRBD1	-	TRBV7-9	TRBJ1-3	CASSLDRGLKRNTIYF	TGTGCCAGCAGCTTAGACAGGGGGCTTAAAAGAAACACCATATATTTT
TRBD1	-	TRBV29-1	TRBJ2-1	CSVEDLDRDENEQFF	TGCAGCGTTGAAGATCTGGACAGGGATGAGAATGAGCAGTTCTTC
-	-	TRBV11-2	TRBJ1-3	CASSPWGGEMDTIYF	TGTGCCAGCAGCCCCTGGGGGGGTGAGATGGACACCATATATTTT
TRBD1	once	TRBV5-1	TRBJ2-7	CASSSTGTDSYEQYF	TGCGCCAGCAGCTCTACCGGGACAGACTCCTACGAGCAGTACTTC